This T cell receptor (beta chain) stems from a study of T cell repertoires in cytomegalovirus infection. Notes on the study in general: The ex vivo response was dominated by HLA-C-restricted CMV-specific TCR beta clonotypes. Cumulative public TCR beta family frequency identified carriers of CMV plus the relevant HLA.

MiXCR was run by TCRdb on the reads, yielding one entry per CDR3 protein. The table has around 81,000 distinct CDR3 sequences, 35% to 45% seen once; the top ten hold about 92%. Only a few counts were recorded for this clonotype. What it binds is unknown. Germline CDR1 is MGHDK and CDR2 is SYGVNS. The V and J ends lost 3 bases and 2 bases respectively, with 10 bases between them. The CDR3 covers 14 residues. The TCR comes from a human donor in good health (CMV status not recorded). Some clones in this sample may be carry-over from other donors' samples. The rearrangement joins TRBV25-1 to TRBJ1-1, with D unclear. The sample in question was CD8+ T cells from cultured PBMCs, obtained from culture after CMV antigen stimulation. CDR3: CASSEALGNTEAFF. CDR3 coding DNA: TGTGCCAGCAGTGAGGCGCTGGGAAACACTGAAGCTTTCTTT. Using reference TRBV25-1 and TRBJ1-1 for the parts outside the CDR3, the full variable domain is EADIYQTPRYLVIGTGKKITLECSQTMGHDKMYWYQQDPGMELHLIHYSYGVNSTEKGDLSSESTVSRIRTEHFPLTLESARPSHTSQYLCASSEALGNTEAFFGQGTRLTVV.